This TCR beta chain stems from a study of T cell clonality in common variable immunodeficiency. Study results and limitations: Fewer deletions and N-nucleotide insertions were reportedly seen in common variable immunodeficiency TCR beta sequences.

Using immunoSEQ multiplex PCR, the repertoire was profiled, and TCRdb retains in-frame clones only, with some absent. The repertoire consists of over 15,000 clones, none detected only once. Heparinized whole blood, roughly 5 to 8 ml, came from each donor. In the case of this clone: Its specificity is not known.

The sequence derives from a human donor with common variable immunodeficiency. Sequencing was carried out using peripheral blood mononuclear cells.

CDR3 protein: CASSYGERGSTDTQYF. The sequenced CDR3 bases are TGTGCCAGCAGCTATGGAGAGCGGGGGAGCACAGATACG. This chain joins TRBV7-3 and TRBJ2-3, with 8 bases identical to TRBD2. Sequencing ends 3 residues short of the CDR3 end; the germline J gene provides the rest. V shed 4 bases, J shed 0 bases, and the junction held 6 bases outside the gene matches. Germline values: CDR1 SGHTA, CDR2 FQGTGA. This CDR3 spans 16 amino acids.